In its sample, the clone carrying this T cell receptor beta chain was seen a few times. Its antigen is not identified. The sample contains more than one DNA sequence encoding this CDR3. Trimming cost V 0 bases and J 4 bases, with 7 bases left between them. This CDR3 is 13 amino acids long. Germline V CDR1 and CDR2: GTSNPN, SVGIG (reference sequence). This record comes from a study of cytomegalovirus exposure and HLA in healthy donors. Study results and caveats: Most TCR sequences proved rare, with some public TCRs found in many donors. TCR beta V- and J-gene trimming, according to a later analysis, was linked to a missense DCLRE1C variant. Per a prior analysis, the majority of TCR beta V segments were productive roughly 87% or roughly 30% of the time.

PCR used 60 Vbeta primers and 13 Jbeta primers. This table comes from immunoSEQ multiplex PCR, and its TCRdb copy is limited to in-frame clones, with some not included. The sample lists approximately 190,000 clones; approximately 90% were seen once. The TCR originated in a boy between 2 and 10 years old in good health and CMV-seronegative. The V call is TRBV30, the J call TRBJ1-5; D is undetermined. The sample consisted of PBMCs. CDR3 sequence: CAWSVGRNQPQHF. The CDR3, as DNA: TGTGCCTGGAGTGTGGGCAGGAATCAGCCCCAGCATTTT.